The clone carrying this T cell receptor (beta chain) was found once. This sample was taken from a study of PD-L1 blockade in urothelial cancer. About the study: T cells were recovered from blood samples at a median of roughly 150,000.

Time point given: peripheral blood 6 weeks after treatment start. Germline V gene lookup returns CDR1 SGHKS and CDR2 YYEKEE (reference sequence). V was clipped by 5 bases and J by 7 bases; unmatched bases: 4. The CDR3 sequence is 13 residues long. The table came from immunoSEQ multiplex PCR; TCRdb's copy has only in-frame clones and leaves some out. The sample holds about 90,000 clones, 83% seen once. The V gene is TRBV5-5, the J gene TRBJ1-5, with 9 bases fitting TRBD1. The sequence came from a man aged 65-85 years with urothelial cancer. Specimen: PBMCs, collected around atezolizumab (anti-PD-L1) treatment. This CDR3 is CASSWTGDQPQHF. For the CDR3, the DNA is TGTGCCAGCAGTTGGACAGGGGACCAGCCCCAGCATTTT.